This TCR beta chain was identified in a study of blood T cell repertoires in COVID-19. The wider study: COVID-19 samples collected from the United States, Italy and Spain covered acute and convalescent phases. PBMCs, B-cell-depleted T cells, or T cells provided the cDNA or gDNA that made up the material.

During active infection, Seattle patients enrolled and were then monitored through disease. In the study's own analysis: Reference gene primer amplification gave nucleated cell count estimates. Here immunoSEQ multiplex PCR was the method, and the copy in TCRdb shows in-frame clones only, minus some. The V and J calls and the clone size are those of that table, but D and trimming were determined from the DNA. The table has around 220,000 clones, about 80% seen once. This sequence was found in a woman at least 80 years old with COVID-19, enrolled during active disease. The specimen was peripheral blood.

This chain's CDR3 is CASSSSLAGGPRDEQFF. As DNA, the CDR3 is TGTGCCAGCAGCTCGTCCCTAGCGGGGGGGCCGAGGGATGAGCAGTTCTTC. This rearrangement joins TRBV7-9 to TRBJ2-1; 12 bases are shared with TRBD2. Germline-derived CDR1 and CDR2 are SEHNR and FQNEAQ (reference sequence). The CDR3 has 17 residues. With V trimmed by 4 bases and J by 8 bases, 12 bases remained unmatched.